A single sample gave rise to the 23 T cell receptor beta chains below, sequenced in a study of blood T cell repertoires in COVID-19. The assay was immunoSEQ multiplex PCR, and TCRdb's table has in-frame clones only and misses some. The table has hundreds of thousands of clones, roughly 90% seen once; the top ten hold about 4.7%. Material for sequencing was PBMCs or T cells enriched from blood (not recorded which). Receptors were obtained from a woman in her twenties or thirties who had been exposed to COVID-19.

This sequence joins TRBV6-6 and TRBJ2-7, with 9 bases aligning to TRBD1. The CDR3 loop spans 15 amino acids. Germline CDR1 and CDR2: MNHNY and SVGAGI (reference sequence). V dropped 4 bases and J dropped 7; count of bases not matched to a gene: 11. Here the CDR3 DNA reads TGTGCCAGCAGTTCCGTCCGGACAGGGGTGGGGGAGCAGTACTTC. It is translated as CASSSVRTGVGEQYF.

The V and J genes are TRBV28 and TRBJ2-4; maybe TRBD1 (6 bases). This CDR3 is built from 16 residues. Germline CDR1 reads MDHEN; CDR2 reads SYDVKM. The ends were cut back, 1 base at V and 5 bases at J, with 15 bases in the middle. CDR3 coding DNA: TGTGCCAGCAGTTTATTCAGCCCTGGGGGCCAAAACATTCAGTACTTC. Translation: CASSLFSPGGQNIQYF.

Only one count was recorded for this clone. V gene TRBV14 combines with J gene TRBJ2-7; tentative D call: TRBD2 (5 bases). V lost 2 bases and J lost 3, with 11 bases in between. CDR1 is SGHDN, CDR2 FVKESK, per germline. The CDR3 covers 14 residues. DNA for the CDR3: TGTGCCAGCAGCCAAATAGCGAACCACTACGAGCAGTACTTC. Amino acid sequence: CASSQIANHYEQYF.

This chain links TRBV15 with TRBJ1-1; TRBD1 aligns across 9 bases. The CDR3 runs to 13 residues. CDR1 is LNHNV, CDR2 YYDKDF, per germline (reference sequence). V was pared by 10 bases and J by 3 bases, with 6 bases of the junction left unmatched. For the CDR3, the DNA is TGTGCCAAACCGGGACAGGGAGACACTGAAGCTTTCTTT. Residues: CAKPGQGDTEAFF.

The V gene is TRBV11-2, the J gene TRBJ1-4; a possible D gene is TRBD1 (5 bases). The germline V gene encodes CDR1 SGHAT and CDR2 FQNNGV. The V end was cut by 5 bases, the J end by 0 bases, with 16 bases between. The CDR3 is made up of 17 amino acids. The CDR3 coding sequence is TGTGCCAGCAGCCTAAATCAGGGCTGGGCAACTAATGAAAAACTGTTTTTT. Its protein product is CASSLNQGWATNEKLFF.

The rearrangement links TRBV2 to TRBJ1-2; 7 bases are a match to TRBD1. This CDR3 spans 15 amino acids. Germline trimming cut 9 bases from V and 2 bases from J; bases unmatched to any gene: 12. Germline values: CDR1 SNHLY, CDR2 FYNNEI. Here the CDR3 reads CASHAPRQGNYGYTF. CDR3 nucleotides: TGTGCCAGTCATGCCCCTCGACAGGGAAACTATGGCTACACCTTC.

This clone came up a few times. V gene TRBV5-5 combines with J gene TRBJ1-2, with TRBD1 matching over 7 bases. The V and J ends lost 4 bases and 5 bases, in that order; junction bases with no gene match: 11. Germline V CDR1 and CDR2: SGHKS, YYEKEE (reference sequence). The CDR3 length is 15 residues. The CDR3 DNA follows: TGTGCCAGCAGCCCCACAGGGGCGCTGGTTTATGGCTACACCTTC. Translated: CASSPTGALVYGYTF.

This chain links TRBV2 with TRBJ2-3, with 16 bases lining up with TRBD2. V lost 7 bases and J lost 3; bases outside the gene matches: 1. The CDR3 has 15 residues. Germline loops: CDR1 SNHLY, CDR2 FYNNEI. The CDR3 sequence: CASTGLAGGTDTQYF. The CDR3 nucleotides read TGTGCCAGCACGGGACTAGCGGGGGGGACAGATACGCAGTATTTT.

V gene TRBV2 combines with J gene TRBJ1-6; 10 positions match TRBD1. The CDR3 is 15 amino acids. The germline V gene has CDR1 SNHLY and CDR2 FYNNEI. Trimming removed 8 bases from V and 3 bases from J; junction bases left unmatched: 4. The DNA of the CDR3 is TGTGCCAGCCGAGGGACAGGGGACTATAATTCACCCCTCCACTTT. Encoded protein: CASRGTGDYNSPLHF. Based on the CDR3 plus reference TRBV2 and TRBJ1-6, the full variable domain is EPEVTQTPSHQVTQMGQEVILRCVPISNHLYFYWYRQILGQKVEFLVSFYNNEISEKSEIFDDQFSVERPDGSNFTLKIRSTKLEDSAMYFCASRGTGDYNSPLHFGNGTRLTVT.

The chain recombines TRBV5-1 with TRBJ1-1, with TRBD1 matching 12 bases. The germline CDR1 and CDR2 sequences are SGHRS and YFSETQ. This CDR3 contains 17 residues. Losses at the gene ends were 4 bases for V and 0 bases for J; bases not matched to a gene: 7. CDR3: CASSGDRGLVVNTEAFF. The CDR3 region has the DNA TGCGCCAGCAGCGGGGACAGGGGGCTGGTGGTGAACACTGAAGCTTTCTTT.

The J gene is TRBJ1-1, the V gene TRBV20-1; 7 bases are shared with TRBD1. CDR3 length: 12 residues. Germline values: CDR1 DFQATT, CDR2 SNEGSKA (reference sequence). With V trimmed by 3 bases and J by 11 bases, 9 bases remained unmatched. CDR3 coding DNA: TGCAGTGCTAGTCCCCCTACAGGGGCGGCTTTCTTT. It specifies CSASPPTGAAFF.

This chain links TRBV5-6 with TRBJ2-7; a possible D gene is TRBD1 (6 bases). Germline CDR1 reads SGHDT; CDR2 reads YYEEEE. V shed 0 bases and J shed 11 bases, with 24 bases lying between them. The CDR3 loop spans 16 amino acids. CDR3 DNA: TGTGCCAGCAGCTTGGGGGCTGCGACAGGTCCCGCTTCGGAGTACTTC. It yields the protein CASSLGAATGPASEYF.

This chain links TRBV11-2 with TRBJ1-6; the match to TRBD1 covers 10 bases. Looked up from germline, CDR1 is SGHAT and CDR2 is FQNNGV. The CDR3 is made up of 16 amino acids. V lost 2 bases to trimming and J lost 7 bases; unmatched junction nucleotides: 5. Here the CDR3 DNA reads TGTGCCAGCAGCTTATCGACGACAGGGGGCAATTCACCCCTCCACTTT. Its translation: CASSLSTTGGNSPLHF.

DNA for the CDR3: TGTGCCAGCAGACTGGACAGAAGCAATCAGCCCCAGCATTTT. It codes for CASRLDRSNQPQHF. V gene TRBV6-5 combines with J gene TRBJ1-5, with TRBD1 as a possible D gene (6 bases). The CDR3 loop spans 14 amino acids. Germline CDR1 MNHEY, CDR2 SVGAGI. Deletions cut 6 bases from V and 1 base from J, with 10 bases between.

The V gene is TRBV23-1, the J gene TRBJ1-2, with 7 nucleotides matching TRBD1. TRBV23-1 is filed as an ORF, its function uncertain. The ends lost 8 bases at V and 0 bases at J; junction bases unmatched: 15. The CDR3 runs to 17 residues. Here the CDR3 reads CASFEWDSKPPNYGYTF. DNA of the CDR3: TGCGCCAGCTTCGAGTGGGACAGTAAACCTCCTAACTATGGCTACACCTTC.

V and J are TRBV3-1 (or the pseudogene TRBV3-2) and TRBJ2-1; 9 bases are a match to TRBD1. The junction had 12 bases not matched to a gene; V was cut back by 1 base and J by 8 bases. The germline CDR1 and CDR2 sequences are LGHDT and YNNKEL (reference sequence). The CDR3 contains 17 residues. In nucleotides, the CDR3 is TGTGCCAGCAGCCAAGCCATCTCCGGGACAGGGCGTGATGAGCAGTTCTTC. Translating gives CASSQAISGTGRDEQFF.

The chain couples TRBV9 to TRBJ2-3, with TRBD1 as a possible D gene (6 bases). Germline CDR1 and CDR2: SGDLS and YYNGEE. Trimming removed 0 bases from V and 3 bases from J, with 17 bases in between. The CDR3 loop spans 17 amino acids. CDR3 loop: CASSVGSGALGTDTQYF. The CDR3 bases are TGTGCCAGCAGCGTAGGGTCAGGGGCCTTAGGGACAGATACGCAGTATTTT.

The V and J genes are TRBV14 and TRBJ2-1, with TRBD2 as a possible D gene (5 bases). This CDR3 is 15 amino acids long. Germline V CDR1 and CDR2: SGHDN, FVKESK. The V and J ends lost 1 base and 9 bases respectively, with 16 bases between them. CDR3 amino acids: CASSQASLGIFEQFF. In DNA, the CDR3 is TGTGCCAGCAGCCAAGCTAGCCTAGGTATATTTGAGCAGTTCTTC.

The chain couples TRBV19 to TRBJ2-7, with 14 bases matching TRBD2. The CDR3 consists of 15 residues. The germline gives CDR1 LNHDA, CDR2 SQIVND (reference sequence). Trimming took 7 bases from V and 3 from J; bases not matched to a gene: 5. CDR3 protein: CASTRTSGGFYEQYF. The CDR3 DNA is TGTGCCAGTACCAGGACTAGCGGGGGGTTCTACGAGCAGTACTTC.

Remarks on this clone: Different DNA sequences within this sample yield the same CDR3. The chain uses TRBV4-1 and TRBJ1-3; tentatively, D is TRBD1 (5 bases). The CDR3 totals 15 residues. Trimming stripped 0 bases from V and 2 bases from J, with 8 bases between. Germline V gene sequence: CDR1 MGHRA, CDR2 YSYEKL. CDR3 sequence: CASSQEAGAGNTIYF. In DNA form, the CDR3 reads TGCGCCAGCAGCCAAGAGGCGGGGGCTGGAAACACCATATATTTT.

V gene TRBV7-5 combines with J gene TRBJ1-4; whether TRBD1, the table's D call, matches the DNA was not checked. TRBV7-5 constitutes a pseudogene. The CDR3 loop spans 14 amino acids. The CDR3 reads CASFGPHAMKELFF. CDR3 DNA: TGTGCCAGCTTTGGGCCACACGCAATGAAGGAACTGTTTTTT.

CDR3 residues: CASSQRVPYEQYF. CDR3 nucleotide sequence: TGTGCCAGCAGCCAGAGGGTTCCCTACGAGCAGTACTTC. The genes are TRBV27 and TRBJ2-7; maybe TRBD2 (5 bases). Trimming cost V 6 bases and J 2 bases, with 11 bases left between them. The CDR3 is 13 amino acids. CDR1 MNHEY and CDR2 SMNVEV come from the germline V gene (reference sequence).

The chain uses TRBV11-2 and TRBJ2-7; 9 bases align to TRBD2. Germline V gene data show CDR1 as SGHAT and CDR2 as FQNNGV. The CDR3 length is 15 residues. V trimming: 3 bases; J trimming: 6 bases; junction bases outside the gene matches: 9. The CDR3 region has the DNA TGTGCCAGCAGCTTGCCGGGACTAGCCGTCGCCGAGCAGTACTTC. Its translation is CASSLPGLAVAEQYF.